These T cell receptor beta chains were read from a single sample in a study of Ad26.COV2.S vaccination and SARS-CoV-2 variants. The assay was immunoSEQ multiplex PCR, and TCRdb's table has in-frame clones only and misses some. This table has more than 150,000 clones, around 88% appearing once. The material sequenced was peripheral blood, taken after recovery from COVID-19. Source of these receptors: a human donor who had recovered from COVID-19. The CDR3 runs from the conserved cysteine through the conserved F or W. The D gene is left open where the match is weak.

>TRBJ1-2|TRBD1|TRBV5-1
TGCGCCAGCAGCTTGGCCGGGACAGACTATGGCTACACCTTC
CASSLAGTDYGYTF
>TRBJ2-1|NA|TRBV12-2
TGTGCAAGTCGCTTAAGGTCGAGGGGCGGGGGGATCAATGAGCAGTTCTTC
CASRLRSRGGGINEQFF
>TRBJ1-5|NA|TRBV6-1
TGTGCCAGCAGTGCAAGGACACTCCTCAGCAATCAGCCCCAGCATTTT
CASSARTLLSNQPQHF
>TRBJ1-3|NA|TRBV28
TGTGCCAGCAGTTTGGGGCACACCATATATTTT
CASSLGHTIYF
>TRBJ2-4|TRBD2|TRBV7-8
TGTGCCAGCACCCCCACGGGAGGGACCAAAAACATTCAGTACTTC
CASTPTGGTKNIQYF
>TRBJ1-5|NA|TRBV9
TGTGCCAGCAGCGTAGATGGGAACGGTTATCAGCCCCAGCATTTT
CASSVDGNGYQPQHF
>TRBJ2-2|TRBD1|TRBV7-8
TGTGCCAGCAGCGCTCAGGGGGCGATCGCCGGGGAGCTGTTTTTT
CASSAQGAIAGELFF
>TRBJ2-7|NA|TRBV5-1
TGCGCCAGCAGCTTGGGCCAGGGGGGATACGAGCAGTACTTC
CASSLGQGGYEQYF
>TRBJ1-1|NA|TRBV4-2
TGTGCCAGCAGCCAAGAAGCGAACACTGAAGCTTTCTTT
CASSQEANTEAFF
>TRBJ2-1|TRBD2|TRBV14
TGTGCCAGCAGCCGGAGCGGGACTCCCATCAATGAGCAGTTCTTC
CASSRSGTPINEQFF
>TRBJ2-6|TRBD1|TRBV9
TGTGCCAGCAGCCTGGGACAGTCCAACGTCCTGACTTTC
CASSLGQSNVLTF
>TRBJ1-3|TRBD1|TRBV11-2
TGTGCCAGCAGCCTTCTCTCCGGGACAGGGGATGTAAACACCATATATTTT
CASSLLSGTGDVNTIYF
>TRBJ2-1|TRBD2|TRBV28
TGTGCCAGCAGTCCCTCCCCTCCTCTAGCGGGGGGACAATACAATGAGCAGTTCTTC
CASSPSPPLAGGQYNEQFF
>TRBJ1-5|NA|TRBV28
TGTGCCAGCAGTTTCCCCGAGTCAAGGCCCCAGCATTTT
CASSFPESRPQHF
>TRBJ2-7|TRBD1|TRBV5-1
TGCGCCAGCAGCTTGTGGGGGACAGAGTCCTACGAGCAGTACTTC
CASSLWGTESYEQYF
>TRBJ2-5|NA|TRBV11-3
TGTGCCAGCAGCTTGCAGGGAGAGACCCAGTACTTC
CASSLQGETQYF
>TRBJ2-7|TRBD1|TRBV27
TGTGCCAGCAGTTCCATCGGACAGGGGGCGTACGAGCAGTACTTC
CASSSIGQGAYEQYF